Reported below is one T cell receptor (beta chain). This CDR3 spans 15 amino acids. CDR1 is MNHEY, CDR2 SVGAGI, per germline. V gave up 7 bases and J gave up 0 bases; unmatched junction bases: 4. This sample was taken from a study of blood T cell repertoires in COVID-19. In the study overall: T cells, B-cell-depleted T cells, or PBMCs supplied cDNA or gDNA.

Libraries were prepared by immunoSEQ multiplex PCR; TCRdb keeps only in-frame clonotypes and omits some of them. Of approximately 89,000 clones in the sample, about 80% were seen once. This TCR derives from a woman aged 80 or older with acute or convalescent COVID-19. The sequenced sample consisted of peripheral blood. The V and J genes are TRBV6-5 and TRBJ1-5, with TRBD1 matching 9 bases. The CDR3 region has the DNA TGTGCCAGCACCGTACAGGGGGCTAGCAATCAGCCCCAGCATTTT. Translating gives CASTVQGASNQPQHF.